This T cell receptor (beta chain) stems from a study of a mutant IDH1 vaccine in newly diagnosed glioma. General observations from the study: Patients showed vaccine-induced immune responses at a rate of roughly 93%.

Assay used: immunoSEQ multiplex PCR; TCRdb lists only in-frame clones, some missing. Of about 75,000 clones listed, over 75% were seen once; the top ten hold about 0.6%. The ends were cut back, 5 bases at V and 7 bases at J, with 26 bases in the middle. This CDR3 region has 18 residues. Germline CDR1 and CDR2: SGHVS and FQNEAQ. With regard to this clone: Antigen unknown.

Specified time point: week 5, during vaccination. Doses comprised 300 ug of mutant IDH1 20-mer peptide each, plus topical imiquimod. The sequenced sample was PBMCs, obtained from a glioma patient whose treatment included an IDH1 peptide vaccine. The V gene is TRBV7-8, the J gene TRBJ2-2, with D perhaps TRBD1 (6 bases). The TCR originated in a woman aged 45 to 65 with glioma. The CDR3 spells CASSPRRVTGPGGGELFF. DNA of the CDR3: TGTGCCAGCAGCCCACGCAGGGTGACAGGACCTGGGGGCGGGGAGCTGTTTTTT.